Following are 13 T cell receptor beta chains from one sample sequenced in a study of human T cells and chemical hapten exposure. TCRdb re-derived calls from the RACE reads in MiXCR, one entry per CDR3 protein. Seen here are some 400,000 distinct CDR3 sequences, 4% to 5.5% observed once, and the top ten hold under 3%. Time point denoted: patch test 1, 2 weeks after DPC sensitization. Documented treatment: therapeutic diphenylcyclopropenone sensitization with weekly scalp DPC. The material sequenced was whole blood, taken in connection with sensitization to the hapten diphenylcyclopropenone (DPC). The receptors shown here come from a woman aged 50 to 60 with alopecia areata. Some clones in this sample may be carry-over from other donors' samples.

The chain employs TRBV7-2 and TRBJ2-5; 15 nucleotides match TRBD2. Germline V gene data show CDR1 as SGHTA and CDR2 as FQGNSA. V lost 5 bases, J lost 4 bases, and 8 bases stayed unmatched. This CDR3 has 17 residues. CDR3: CASSPPGLAGGAETQYF. In DNA, the CDR3 is TGTGCCAGCAGCCCACCTGGACTAGCGGGGGGGGCAGAGACCCAGTACTTC.

This clonotype was seen a few times. This chain connects TRBV27 to TRBJ2-1; 9 nucleotides line up with TRBD1. Germline V gene lookup returns CDR1 MNHEY and CDR2 SMNVEV (reference sequence). This CDR3 contains 15 residues. The V and J ends lost 5 bases and 8 bases, in that order; junction bases with no gene match: 10. The chain's CDR3 is CASSQGQGYFDEQFF. The CDR3 DNA reads TGTGCCAGCAGTCAGGGACAGGGATACTTCGATGAGCAGTTCTTC.

This clonotype has just a few counts. This chain connects TRBV20-1 to TRBJ2-3, with 10 bases matching TRBD1. The CDR3 length is 14 residues. The germline V gene has CDR1 DFQATT and CDR2 SNEGSKA (reference sequence). V lost 3 bases and J lost 2; bases outside the gene matches: 2. CDR3 sequence (DNA): TGCAGTGCTAGGGGACAGGGGCCCACAGATACGCAGTATTTT. The encoded protein is CSARGQGPTDTQYF.

This clonotype occurred many times. V is TRBV7-9 and J is TRBJ1-2; D not resolved. V lost 1 base and J 14 bases, leaving 5 bases between the germline ends. Germline CDR1 reads SEHNR; CDR2 reads FQNEAQ (reference sequence). The CDR3 runs to 9 residues. The CDR3 is CASSLGGTF. DNA of the CDR3: TGTGCCAGCAGCTTAGGAGGAACCTTC.

The sample holds many counts of this clonotype. The rearrangement links TRBV5-1 to TRBJ1-6; no reliable D call. There are 13 residues in the CDR3. The V gene's germline CDR1 is SGHRS and CDR2 YFSETQ. The V gene lost 1 base and the J gene lost 7 bases, with 6 bases spanning the gap. DNA of the CDR3: TGCGCCAGCAGCTTGCTGCAGAATTCACCCCTCCACTTT. This gives the protein CASSLLQNSPLHF.

The rearrangement uses TRBV20-1 and TRBJ1-5; weak D call: TRBD1 (6 bases). CDR3 length: 17 amino acids. V was shortened by 0 bases and J by 1 base, with 16 bases between the two germline ends. Germline CDR1 reads DFQATT; CDR2 reads SNEGSKA (reference sequence). CDR3 coding DNA: TGCAGTGCTAGAGATCCTGGGGGCCGGGGGAGCAATCAGCCCCAGCATTTT. It translates to CSARDPGGRGSNQPQHF.

This clonotype has just a few counts. The chain employs TRBV3-1 and TRBJ2-3; 9 positions match TRBD2. CDR3 size: 15 residues. Trimming took 1 base from V and 5 from J; bases not matched to a gene: 4. Per germline, CDR1 LGHDT and CDR2 YNNKEL (reference sequence). Written as DNA, the CDR3 is TGTGCCAGCAGCCAAGCGGCTAGCGGGATAGATACGCAGTATTTT. Protein: CASSQAASGIDTQYF.

This clonotype was found a few times. The chain couples TRBV29-1 to TRBJ2-3; D is unclear. Germline loops: CDR1 SQVTM, CDR2 ANQGSEA. This CDR3 has 13 amino acids. V was cut by 3 bases and J by 4 bases, with 11 bases left in between. The CDR3 protein is CSVDSVKADTQYF. The CDR3 bases are TGCAGCGTTGACAGTGTGAAGGCAGATACGCAGTATTTT.

This clonotype was found many times. The chain links TRBV11-2 to TRBJ1-1; D is undetermined. Germline CDR1 and CDR2: SGHAT and FQNNGV. The CDR3 runs to 13 residues. V gave up 3 bases and J gave up 6 bases, with 11 bases separating them. The CDR3 DNA reads TGTGCCAGCAGCTTCCCCCAGCTACCTGAAGCTTTCTTT. Residues: CASSFPQLPEAFF.

Many counts were recorded for this clonotype. The rearrangement uses TRBV20-1 and TRBJ1-2; a weak D match, TRBD1 (5 bases). Trimming stripped 6 bases from V and 8 bases from J, with 16 bases between. The CDR3 has 12 residues. Per the germline V gene, CDR1 is DFQATT and CDR2 is SNEGSKA (reference sequence). CDR3 region: CSAGTDLSGYTF. CDR3 DNA sequence: TGCAGTGCAGGGACGGACCTATCAGGCTACACCTTC.

This clonotype was seen repeatedly, ten times or more. The chain joins TRBV12-5 to TRBJ1-3; D ambiguous. Per germline, CDR1 LGHNT and CDR2 FRNRAP. V lost 0 bases and J 0 bases, leaving 12 bases between the germline ends. CDR3 length: 17 residues. CDR3 region: CASGLVLEGYSGNTIYF. DNA for the CDR3: TGTGCTAGTGGTTTGGTACTGGAGGGCTACTCTGGAAACACCATATATTTT.

This clonotype has at least ten counts. J is TRBJ2-7 and V is TRBV7-2; possibly TRBD2 for D (5 bases). The germline V gene has CDR1 SGHTA and CDR2 FQGNSA. CDR3 size: 14 residues. With 5 bases removed from V and 4 bases from J, the gap between germline ends came to 15 bases. The chain's CDR3 is CASSLAGNEYEQYF. The CDR3 DNA is TGTGCCAGCAGCCTGGCCGGGAACGAATACGAGCAGTACTTC.

This clonotype appeared a few times. The chain recombines TRBV5-4 with TRBJ1-2, with a tentative D call TRBD1 (6 bases). The CDR3 has 13 amino acids. CDR1 and CDR2 from the germline V gene are SGHNT and YYREEE (reference sequence). Trimming took off 1 base at V and 6 bases at J, with 10 bases between the two ends. CDR3 loop: CASSLLGADGYTF. CDR3 nucleotides: TGTGCCAGCAGCTTGCTGGGGGCCGATGGCTACACCTTC.